The clone carrying this T cell receptor beta chain has a count of ten or more. Its antigen is currently unknown. The trim removed 6 bases at V and 5 bases at J, leaving 10 bases unmatched. Germline lookup yields CDR1 DFQATT and CDR2 SNEGSKA (reference sequence). The CDR3 is 13 amino acids. What was amplified from RNA transcripts were TCR beta CDR3 regions. Researchers ran a first-round RT-PCR on the TCR CDR3 using the HTBI primer set. MiXCR was run by TCRdb on the multiplex PCR reads, yielding one entry per CDR3 protein. The data contain approximately 530,000 distinct CDR3 sequences, approximately 15% of them singletons. Exclusion of patients followed from uncontrolled infection, other autoimmune disease, pregnancy or lactation. The sample originates from a study of T cells in Graves' hyperthyroidism and ophthalmopathy. Findings and limits, study-wide: Among thyroid clonotypes expanded above 0.001, most also appeared in blood. In validation, the model predicted ophthalmopathy. These predictions came a median about 6 months before onset.

The material sequenced was blood. The receptor comes from a woman in her late teens or twenties with Graves' hyperthyroidism. The gene calls are TRBV20-1 and TRBJ2-7, with 7 nucleotides matching TRBD2. This CDR3 is CSAPGEGRDEQYF. Written as DNA, the CDR3 is TGCAGTGCCCCCGGGGAGGGAAGGGACGAGCAGTACTTC.